Shown below are 29 T cell receptor beta chains from a single sample sequenced in a study of T cell responses to AZD1222 COVID-19 vaccine. TCRdb's table, derived via immunoSEQ multiplex PCR, lists solely in-frame clones and lacks some. The table has about 110,000 clones, around 91% seen once. The sequences come from peripheral blood, collected on day 0 of AZD1222 vaccination. The receptors were gathered from an adult in good health.

The chain has TRBV3-1 (or the pseudogene TRBV3-2) and TRBJ1-5; no firm D call. There are 14 residues in the CDR3. With 3 bases removed from V and 0 bases from J, the gap between germline ends came to 6 bases. Germline assignment: CDR1 LGHDT and CDR2 YNNKEL (reference sequence). The CDR3 nucleotides are TGTGCCAGCAGCCAGCGCAGTAGCAATCAGCCCCAGCATTTT. Translation gives CASSQRSSNQPQHF.

This clone was seen only a few times. The CDR3 nucleotides are TGTGCCAGCAGCCAGACACTAACAGATTTCTATGGCTACACCTTC. Protein: CASSQTLTDFYGYTF. The rearrangement joins TRBV5-5 to TRBJ1-2; D call uncertain. This CDR3 has 15 residues. From germline, CDR1 is SGHKS and CDR2 YYEKEE (reference sequence). V dropped 4 bases and J dropped 4 bases, with 17 bases sitting between them.

The chain links TRBV3-1 (or the pseudogene TRBV3-2) to TRBJ2-2; the match to TRBD1 covers 10 bases. Germline V CDR1 and CDR2: LGHDT, YNNKEL (reference sequence). This CDR3 comprises 15 residues. The trim removed 7 bases at V and 6 bases at J, leaving 8 bases unmatched. CDR3 nucleotide sequence: TGTGCCAGCAACCCGGGACAGGGGTGGTCCGGGGAGCTGTTTTTT. Residues: CASNPGQGWSGELFF.

CDR3 DNA sequence: TGTGCCAGCGCAGTTAGAAGCGGGGGGGCGGGTGAGCAGTTCTTC. Encoded protein: CASAVRSGGAGEQFF. The V and J genes are TRBV5-4 and TRBJ2-1; 10 bases fit TRBD2. Looked up from germline, CDR1 is SGHNT and CDR2 is YYREEE (reference sequence). V lost 7 bases and J lost 9; bases outside the gene matches: 13. This CDR3 comprises 15 residues.

V usage is TRBV4-1 and J usage is TRBJ2-7; a possible D gene is TRBD1 (7 bases). The CDR3 is 15 residues long. Germline lookup yields CDR1 MGHRA and CDR2 YSYEKL. The V end lost 1 base, the J end lost 1 base, and 11 bases lay between the germline ends. CDR3 amino acids: CASSQVPGGSYEQYF. DNA of the CDR3: TGCGCCAGCAGCCAAGTCCCAGGGGGGTCCTACGAGCAGTACTTC.

This clone is a singleton in its sample. V gene TRBV5-1 combines with J gene TRBJ2-1, with D possibly matching TRBD2 (7 bases). The germline V gene has CDR1 SGHRS and CDR2 YFSETQ. The CDR3 spans 17 residues. Trimming took 0 bases from V and 1 from J, leaving 14 bases between them. In DNA form, the CDR3 reads TGCGCCAGCAGCTTGGCGCCACGGGGGGCATCCTACAATGAGCAGTTCTTC. Protein: CASSLAPRGASYNEQFF.

V and J are TRBV25-1 and TRBJ1-4, with D perhaps TRBD1 (6 bases). Germline V gene data show CDR1 as MGHDK and CDR2 as SYGVNS. Trimming shortened V by 4 bases and J by 5 bases, and 17 bases separated the two germline ends. CDR3 length: 16 amino acids. The CDR3 region has the DNA TGTGCCAGCAGTGTCGGGTCGATCGGACAGAATGAAAAACTGTTTTTT. The encoded protein is CASSVGSIGQNEKLFF.

V gene TRBV30 combines with J gene TRBJ2-3, with 8 bases lining up with TRBD2. Per germline, CDR1 GTSNPN and CDR2 SVGIG (reference sequence). Germline trimming cut 6 bases from V and 2 bases from J; bases unmatched to any gene: 25. There are 20 residues in the CDR3. The CDR3: CACGGGILSDIHGTTDTQYF. CDR3 bases: TGTGCCTGCGGGGGGGGGATACTATCGGACATTCATGGTACCACAGATACGCAGTATTTT.

V is TRBV7-2 and J is TRBJ2-7; 8 bases align to TRBD1. J was trimmed by 2 bases and V by 5 bases; bases with no gene match: 8. Germline loops: CDR1 SGHTA, CDR2 FQGNSA. This CDR3 comprises 15 residues. The CDR3 reads CASSPRTGSPYEQYF. As DNA, the CDR3 is TGTGCCAGCAGCCCTCGGACAGGGTCCCCCTACGAGCAGTACTTC.

The chain uses TRBV7-9 and TRBJ2-5, with TRBD1 as a possible D gene (7 bases). Germline-derived CDR1 and CDR2 are SEHNR and FQNEAQ (reference sequence). Trimming pared 5 bases from V and 4 bases from J, leaving 14 bases between. CDR3 length: 14 residues. For the CDR3, the DNA is TGTGCCAGCAGCCGCAGGGGGGAGGTAGAGACCCAGTACTTC. As protein: CASSRRGEVETQYF.

The chain joins TRBV6-5 to TRBJ1-2, with D possibly being TRBD1 (6 bases). Germline V gives CDR1 MNHEY, CDR2 SVGAGI. The V and J ends lost 8 bases and 5 bases respectively, with 15 bases between them. The CDR3 sequence is 13 residues long. CDR3: CASSPNRVYGYTF. The CDR3 region has the DNA TGTGCCAGCTCTCCCAACAGGGTATATGGCTACACCTTC.

This chain uses TRBV10-3 with TRBJ1-2; D ambiguous. CDR1 ENHRY and CDR2 SYGVKD come from the germline V gene. The CDR3 sequence is 15 residues long. Trimming shortened V by 2 bases and J by 4 bases, and 14 bases separated the two germline ends. The DNA of the CDR3 is TGTGCCATCAGTGAGCGACTGGACGGGCTCTATGGCTACACCTTC. This encodes CAISERLDGLYGYTF.

V usage is TRBV24-1 and J usage is TRBJ2-3, with unresolved D. The CDR3 is 14 amino acids. V was shortened by 1 base and J by 8 bases, with 12 bases between the two germline ends. Germline values: CDR1 KGHDR, CDR2 SFDVKD. DNA of the CDR3: TGTGCCACCAGTGATTTCCATAGCCCGGGTACGCAGTATTTT. This encodes CATSDFHSPGTQYF.

This clone was observed a single time. At the DNA level, this CDR3 is encoded by other sequences in the same sample as well. This chain uses TRBV19 with TRBJ1-3; TRBD1 matches at 7 bases. V was pared by 5 bases and J by 1 base, with 5 bases of the junction left unmatched. The CDR3 has 15 residues. Per the germline V gene, CDR1 is LNHDA and CDR2 is SQIVND (reference sequence). The DNA for the CDR3 is TGTGCCAGTAGTCCAGGGGGGGCGTCTGGAAACACCATATATTTT. It codes for CASSPGGASGNTIYF.

This chain connects TRBV5-1 to TRBJ2-1; possibly TRBD1 for D (6 bases). The V gene's germline CDR1 is SGHRS and CDR2 YFSETQ. This CDR3 comprises 15 residues. Trimming cost V 4 bases and J 4 bases, with 15 bases left between them. The CDR3 sequence: CASSGTGYEYNEQFF. In nucleotides, the CDR3 is TGCGCCAGCAGCGGAACAGGGTATGAGTACAATGAGCAGTTCTTC.

The CDR3 DNA reads as TGTGCCAGCAGCTTAGGACTAGCGTACACAGATACGCAGTATTTT. Amino acid sequence: CASSLGLAYTDTQYF. The chain carries TRBV11-3 and TRBJ2-3; TRBD2 matches 8 bases. Trimming cost V 1 base and J 2 bases; bases outside gene matches: 2. Looked up from germline, CDR1 is SGHNT and CDR2 is YENEEA. The CDR3 loop spans 15 amino acids. Complete variable domain (other parts from reference TRBV11-3 and TRBJ2-3): EAGVVQSPRYKIIEKKQPVAFWCNPISGHNTLYWYLQNLGQGPELLIRYENEEAVDDSQLPKDRFSAERLKGVDSTLKIQPAELGDSAVYLCASSLGLAYTDTQYFGPGTRLTVL.

The J gene is TRBJ1-4, the V gene TRBV7-2; D ambiguous. Germline values: CDR1 SGHTA, CDR2 FQGNSA. Trimming removed 3 bases at V and 3 bases at J, with 11 bases between. This CDR3 is built from 15 residues. CDR3 coding DNA: TGTGCCAGCAGCTTTCGGGTCTCACCTAATGAAAAACTGTTTTTT. Translation gives CASSFRVSPNEKLFF.

The V call is TRBV20-1, the J call TRBJ2-3; 9 bases line up with TRBD2. With 3 bases clipped from V and 2 bases from J, the junction kept 9 bases outside the gene matches. The CDR3 runs to 16 residues. Germline V gene lookup returns CDR1 DFQATT and CDR2 SNEGSKA (reference sequence). CDR3 amino acids: CSASLGPSGTTDTQYF. CDR3 DNA: TGCAGTGCTAGTTTAGGGCCTAGCGGGACCACAGATACGCAGTATTTT.

V gene TRBV5-5 combines with J gene TRBJ1-5; weak D call: TRBD1 (5 bases). Germline lookup yields CDR1 SGHKS and CDR2 YYEKEE (reference sequence). Trimming left V 0 bases short and J 5 bases short, with 9 bases between. This CDR3 comprises 14 residues. The CDR3: CASSLGQGHQPQHF. In DNA, the CDR3 is TGTGCCAGCAGCTTGGGGCAGGGCCATCAGCCCCAGCATTTT.

The chain is built from TRBV9 and TRBJ1-3; D unresolved. The CDR3 is 15 residues long. CDR1 SGDLS and CDR2 YYNGEE come from the germline V gene. The ends were cut back, 0 bases at V and 6 bases at J, with 13 bases in the middle. The CDR3 reads CASSVEALGVNTIYF. CDR3 DNA sequence: TGTGCCAGCAGCGTAGAAGCATTAGGAGTAAACACCATATATTTT.

The chain couples TRBV30 to TRBJ2-1, with 8 positions matching TRBD1. CDR3 length: 15 residues. Trimming took 6 bases from V and 5 from J; bases not matched to a gene: 12. Germline V gives CDR1 GTSNPN, CDR2 SVGIG (reference sequence). CDR3 in DNA: TGTGCCTGTGGTTCAGTAGGACAGGGAAACAATGAGCAGTTCTTC. Translation gives CACGSVGQGNNEQFF.

The chain combines TRBV11-2 with TRBJ2-7; D perhaps matches TRBD1 (6 bases). CDR1 and CDR2 from the germline V gene are SGHAT and FQNNGV. The ends were cut back, 5 bases at V and 3 bases at J, with 14 bases in the middle. This CDR3 contains 14 residues. The CDR3 here is CASSPVLTGYEQYF. The CDR3 DNA sequence: TGTGCCAGCAGCCCCGTTTTGACAGGCTACGAGCAGTACTTC. Variable domain in full (rest from reference TRBV11-2 and TRBJ2-7): EAGVAQSPRYKIIEKRQSVAFWCNPISGHATLYWYQQILGQGPKLLIQFQNNGVVDDSQLPKDRFSAERLKGVDSTLKIQPAKLEDSAVYLCASSPVLTGYEQYFGPGTRLTVT.

The chain carries TRBV2 and TRBJ1-4; 9 bases match TRBD1. V lost 7 bases to trimming and J lost 6 bases; unmatched junction nucleotides: 3. The CDR3 has 13 amino acids. CDR1 and CDR2 from the germline V gene are SNHLY and FYNNEI. The CDR3 nucleotides are TGTGCCAGCACTAGGGACAGGGATGAAAAACTGTTTTTT. The encoded protein is CASTRDRDEKLFF.

The sample holds one count of this clone. The chain is built from TRBV5-6 and TRBJ1-2, with D perhaps matching TRBD1 (6 bases). Germline V gene data show CDR1 as SGHDT and CDR2 as YYEEEE. This CDR3 comprises 13 residues. Trimming left V 4 bases short and J 6 bases short, with 13 bases between. DNA for the CDR3: TGTGCCAGCAGCCGAATAGGGGGAGATGGCTACACCTTC. It yields the protein CASSRIGGDGYTF.

The CDR3 DNA reads as TGTGCCAGCAGTTACTCTCCGGCCAGGGGAAGCTATGGCTACACCTTC. It codes for CASSYSPARGSYGYTF. The chain joins TRBV6-5 to TRBJ1-2, with a possible D match to TRBD1 (6 bases). This CDR3 has 16 residues. The germline CDR1 and CDR2 sequences are MNHEY and SVGAGI. V lost 0 bases, J lost 4 bases, and 15 bases lay in between.

The J gene is TRBJ1-5, the V gene TRBV5-8; D is unresolved. Between the trimmed V and J ends, which lost 3 bases and 6 bases, there was a span of 13 bases. The germline V gene has CDR1 SGHTS and CDR2 YDEGEE. The CDR3 is 14 residues long. CDR3 nucleotides: TGTGCCAGCAGCTCATCCGGATTTGTTCAGCCCCAGCATTTT. Protein sequence: CASSSSGFVQPQHF.

The gene calls are TRBV5-8 and TRBJ1-6; D perhaps matches TRBD1 (6 bases). Per the germline V gene, CDR1 is SGHTS and CDR2 is YDEGEE. The CDR3 extends over 16 amino acids. Trimming removed 3 bases at V and 8 bases at J, with 18 bases between. The CDR3 DNA reads as TGTGCCAGCAGCTCCCTACGGGACACGGTTTATTCACCCCTCCACTTT. Its protein is CASSSLRDTVYSPLHF.

A word on this clone: This same CDR3 is encoded by further DNA sequences in the sample. The chain combines TRBV12-3 or TRBV12-4 with TRBJ2-2; D not resolved. The CDR3 sequence is 13 residues long. V was pared by 3 bases and J by 0 bases, with 2 bases between. CDR3 loop: CASSFANTGELFF. DNA of the CDR3: TGTGCCAGCAGTTTTGCGAACACCGGGGAGCTGTTTTTT.

The V and J genes are TRBV10-3 and TRBJ2-1, with 7 positions matching TRBD1. Germline V gene lookup returns CDR1 ENHRY and CDR2 SYGVKD. After removal of 6 bases from V and 7 bases from J, the junction contained 12 bases not matched to a gene. The CDR3 runs to 15 residues. The CDR3 DNA follows: TGTGCCATCAGGGGGGTAGGGGGCGCAGGAAATGAGCAGTTCTTC. Protein sequence: CAIRGVGGAGNEQFF.